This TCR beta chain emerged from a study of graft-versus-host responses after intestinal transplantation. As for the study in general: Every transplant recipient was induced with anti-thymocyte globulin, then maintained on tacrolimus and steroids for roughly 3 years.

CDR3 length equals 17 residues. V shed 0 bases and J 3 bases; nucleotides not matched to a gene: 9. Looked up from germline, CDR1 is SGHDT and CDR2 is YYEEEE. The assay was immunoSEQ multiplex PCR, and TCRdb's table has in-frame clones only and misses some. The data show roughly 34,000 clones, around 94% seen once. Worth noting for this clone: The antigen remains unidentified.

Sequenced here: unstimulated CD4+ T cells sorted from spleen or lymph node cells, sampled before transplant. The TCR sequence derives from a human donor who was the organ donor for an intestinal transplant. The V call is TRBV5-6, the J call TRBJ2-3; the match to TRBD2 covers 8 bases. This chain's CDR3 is CASSLAASGSGTDTQYF. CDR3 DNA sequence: TGTGCCAGCAGCTTGGCAGCTAGCGGGTCGGGGACAGATACGCAGTATTTT.